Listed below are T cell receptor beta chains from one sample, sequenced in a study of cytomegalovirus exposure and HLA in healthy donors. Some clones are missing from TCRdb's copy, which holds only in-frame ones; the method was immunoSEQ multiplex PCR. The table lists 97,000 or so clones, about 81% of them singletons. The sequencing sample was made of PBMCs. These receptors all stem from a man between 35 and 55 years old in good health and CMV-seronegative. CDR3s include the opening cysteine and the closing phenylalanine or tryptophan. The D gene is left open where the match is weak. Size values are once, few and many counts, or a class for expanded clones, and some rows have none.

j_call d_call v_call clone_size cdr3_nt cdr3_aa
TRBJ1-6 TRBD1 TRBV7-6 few TGTGCCAGCAGCCTGCAGGGAGGACAGGGGAGCTCCTATAATTCACCCCTCCACTTT CASSLQGGQGSSYNSPLHF
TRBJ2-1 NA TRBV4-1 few TGCGCCAGCAGCCGTACAAAGACGGGATACAATGAGCAGTTCTTC CASSRTKTGYNEQFF
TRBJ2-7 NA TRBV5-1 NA TGCGCCAGCAGATTAGGGCTGGCAGGGACTTACGAGCAGTACTTC CASRLGLAGTYEQYF
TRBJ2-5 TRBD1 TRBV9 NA TGTGCCAGCAGCGGAACAGGGGGGCGGAAAGAGACCCAGTACTTC CASSGTGGRKETQYF
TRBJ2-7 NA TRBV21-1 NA TGTGCCAGCAGCAAACTGACAGGGGGCTACGAGCAGTACTTC CASSKLTGGYEQYF
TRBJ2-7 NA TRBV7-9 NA TGTGCCAGCAGCCGACAGATCTACGAGCAGTACTTC CASSRQIYEQYF
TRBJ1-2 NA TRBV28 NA TGTGCCAGCAGTTTATCAACCAGGGTATATGGCTACACCTTC CASSLSTRVYGYTF
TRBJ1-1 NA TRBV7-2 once TGTGCCAGCAGCTTAGAATGGACACCTGAAGCTTTCTTT CASSLEWTPEAFF
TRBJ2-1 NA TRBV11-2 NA TGTGCCAGCAGCTTAGTCCCGGGGTGGAGTAATGAGCAGTTCTTC CASSLVPGWSNEQFF
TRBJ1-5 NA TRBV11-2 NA TGTGCCAGCAGCTTAGATTCAGGGGGCAATCAGCCCCAGCATTTT CASSLDSGGNQPQHF
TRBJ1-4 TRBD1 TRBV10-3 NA TGTGCCATCAGCGGGACAGAAGAAAAACTGTTTTTT CAISGTEEKLFF
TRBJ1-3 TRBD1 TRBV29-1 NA TGCAGCGCTCGGGACAGCAACTCTGGAAACACCATATATTTT CSARDSNSGNTIYF
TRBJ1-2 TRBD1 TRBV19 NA TGTGCCAGTAGACGATCGGGGACAGGTGGGGGCTACACCTTC CASRRSGTGGGYTF
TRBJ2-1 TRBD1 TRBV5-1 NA TGCGCCAGCAGCTTGGGACAGGGACGTGATTGGCAGTTCTTC CASSLGQGRDWQFF
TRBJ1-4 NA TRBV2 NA TGTGCCAGCACCCAGAACGGGGTGGAAAAACTGTTTTTT CASTQNGVEKLFF
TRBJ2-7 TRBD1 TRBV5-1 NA TGCGCCAGCAGCTCGGGACAGGAGCCATACGAGCAGTACTTC CASSSGQEPYEQYF
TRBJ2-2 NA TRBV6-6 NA TGTGCCAGCAGTTACTCTTGGGGGGCCGGGGAGCTGTTTTTT CASSYSWGAGELFF
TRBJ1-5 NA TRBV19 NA TGTGCCAGTAGTATGGTTAGTGGCAATCAGCCCCAGCATTTT CASSMVSGNQPQHF
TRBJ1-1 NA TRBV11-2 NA TGTGCCAGCAGCTTGAGGCGGGGTTTGAACACTGAAGCTTTCTTT CASSLRRGLNTEAFF
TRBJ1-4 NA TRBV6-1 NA TGTGCCAGCAGTGAATTGGCCCGGTGGGCACTGTTTTTT CASSELARWALFF
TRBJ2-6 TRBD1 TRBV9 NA TGTGCCAGCAGCGTAACAGGGGGCTCTGGGGCCAACGTCCTGACTTTC CASSVTGGSGANVLTF
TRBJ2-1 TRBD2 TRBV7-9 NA TGTTCCAGCAGGACTAGCGGGGACTCCTACAATGAGCAGTTCTTC CSSRTSGDSYNEQFF
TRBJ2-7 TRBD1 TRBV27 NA TGTGCCAGCAGTTACACCCCCGGGACAGGGATTGAGTACGAGCAGTACTTC CASSYTPGTGIEYEQYF
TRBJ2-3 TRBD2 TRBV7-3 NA TGTGCCAGCAGCTATCGGACTAGCGGGGCTGATACGCAGTATTTT CASSYRTSGADTQYF
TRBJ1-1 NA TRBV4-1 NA TGCGCCAGCAGTGCGGGGAGGAACACTGAAGCTTTCTTT CASSAGRNTEAFF
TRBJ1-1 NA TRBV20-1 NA TGCAGTGCTGAGGAAAACACTGAAGCTTTCTTT CSAEENTEAFF
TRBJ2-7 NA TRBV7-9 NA TGTTCCAGCAGCTATAATCACAGGGTTGCTTCCTACGAGCAGTACTTC CSSSYNHRVASYEQYF
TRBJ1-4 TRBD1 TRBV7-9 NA TGTGCCAGCAGCCCCAGGGGGATTGGCGATGAAAAACTGTTTTTT CASSPRGIGDEKLFF
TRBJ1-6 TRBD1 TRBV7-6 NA TGTGCCAGCAGCTTATCGATGGGACAGGGAAATCCACCCCTCCACTTT CASSLSMGQGNPPLHF
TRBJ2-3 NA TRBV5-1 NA TGCGCCAGCAGCCCAGACACAGATACGCAGTATTTT CASSPDTDTQYF
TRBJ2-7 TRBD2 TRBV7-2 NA TGTGCCAGCAGCAACGGACTAGCGGGGGGGACCTACGAGCAGTACTTC CASSNGLAGGTYEQYF
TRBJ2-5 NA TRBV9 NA TGTGCCAGCAGCGCCAGTGGTGGCAGTTTTTTCCAAGAGACCCAGTACTTC CASSASGGSFFQETQYF
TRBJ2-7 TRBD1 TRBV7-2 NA TGTGCCAGCAGCTGGACAGGGGGCTACGAGCAGTACTTC CASSWTGGYEQYF
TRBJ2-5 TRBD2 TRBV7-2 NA TGTGCCAGCAGCTCTGCAACTAGCGCAGAGACCCAGTACTTC CASSSATSAETQYF
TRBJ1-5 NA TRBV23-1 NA TGCGCCAGCAGTCAATCAGCGTCGGGAATTGATAGCAATCAGCCCCAGCATTTT CASSQSASGIDSNQPQHF
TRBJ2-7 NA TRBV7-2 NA TGTGCCAGCAGCTTAGGGGACATCTCCTACGAGCAGTACTTC CASSLGDISYEQYF
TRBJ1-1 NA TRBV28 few TGTGCCAGCAGTCTAGACACTGAAGCTTTCTTT CASSLDTEAFF
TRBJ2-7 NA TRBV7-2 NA TGTGCCAGCAGCTTAGGGACAGCGGCCTACGAGCAGTACTTC CASSLGTAAYEQYF
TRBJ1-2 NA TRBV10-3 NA TGTGCCATCGGTCCTGAAGGGAGCTATGGCTACACCTTC CAIGPEGSYGYTF
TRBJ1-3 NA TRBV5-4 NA TGTGCCAGCAGCTTGCGAAACAACAGGGCTTCTGGAAACACCATATATTTT CASSLRNNRASGNTIYF
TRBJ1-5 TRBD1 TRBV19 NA TGTGCCAGTAGTATAATGCCCACAGGGGTCAGCAATCAGCCCCAGCATTTT CASSIMPTGVSNQPQHF
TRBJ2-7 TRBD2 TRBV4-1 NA TGCGCCAGCAGCCAAGATCGACCGGGGGGGCGCGAGCAGTACTTC CASSQDRPGGREQYF
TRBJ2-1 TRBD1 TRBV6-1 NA TGTGCCAGCAGCCAAAACAGGGGAGACAAGTTCTTC CASSQNRGDKFF
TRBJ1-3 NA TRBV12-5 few TGTGCTAGTGGTATATCTGGAAACACCATATATTTT CASGISGNTIYF
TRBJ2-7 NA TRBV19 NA TGTGCCAGTCATACTACCGGGACACCCACACAGCAGTACTTC CASHTTGTPTQQYF
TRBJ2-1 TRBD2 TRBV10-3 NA TGTGCCATCGCTCAGCGGGGGGAAGGTAGTGAGCAGTTCTTC CAIAQRGEGSEQFF
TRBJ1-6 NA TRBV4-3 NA TGCGCCAGCAGCCAAGCCTCAGGGTTTAGGCATTCACCCCTCCACTTT CASSQASGFRHSPLHF
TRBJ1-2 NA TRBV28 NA TGTGCCAGCACCATTCACGGAGGGTCCTATGGCTACACCTTC CASTIHGGSYGYTF
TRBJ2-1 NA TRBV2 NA TGTGCCAGCAGTCACAGGGTGGGTGAGCAGTTCTTC CASSHRVGEQFF
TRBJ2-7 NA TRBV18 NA TGTGCCAGCTCACCGGGGGCAGGGGTTTCCTACGAGCAGTACTTC CASSPGAGVSYEQYF
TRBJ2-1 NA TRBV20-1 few TGCAGTGCTGAGGAACTCTATCAGCAGTTCTTC CSAEELYQQFF
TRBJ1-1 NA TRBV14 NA TGTGCCAGCAGCCAAGGAGGTGGCCTTGAAGCTTTCTTT CASSQGGGLEAFF
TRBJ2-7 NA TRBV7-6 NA TGTGCCAGCAGGCCCGACCCGGGGGTTCTGAGCTCCTACGAGCAGTACTTC CASRPDPGVLSSYEQYF
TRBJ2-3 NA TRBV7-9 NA TGTGCCAGCAGCTTATGGGCGCGTGCTTCCCGTCCAGATACGCAGTATTTT CASSLWARASRPDTQYF
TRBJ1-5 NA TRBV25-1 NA TGTGCCAGCAGTGGGGCAAATCAGCCCCAGCATTTT CASSGANQPQHF
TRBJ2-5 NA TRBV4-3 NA TGCGCCAGCAGCCAAGACGGCAGGGGGGAAGAGACCCAGTACTTC CASSQDGRGEETQYF
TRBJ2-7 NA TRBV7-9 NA TGTGCCAGCAGCTTAGCTCGGTACGAGCAGTACTTC CASSLARYEQYF
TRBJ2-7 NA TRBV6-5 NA TGTGCCAGCAGTTACGCGGGGCAGCAATACGAGCAGTACTTC CASSYAGQQYEQYF
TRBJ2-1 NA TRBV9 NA TGTGCCAGCAGCTCGCGCGGGGAGCCCGGCAATGAGCAGTTCTTC CASSSRGEPGNEQFF
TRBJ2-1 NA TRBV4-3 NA TGCGCCAGCAGCCAATCCCCTGGGGCGGTGTTCTTC CASSQSPGAVFF